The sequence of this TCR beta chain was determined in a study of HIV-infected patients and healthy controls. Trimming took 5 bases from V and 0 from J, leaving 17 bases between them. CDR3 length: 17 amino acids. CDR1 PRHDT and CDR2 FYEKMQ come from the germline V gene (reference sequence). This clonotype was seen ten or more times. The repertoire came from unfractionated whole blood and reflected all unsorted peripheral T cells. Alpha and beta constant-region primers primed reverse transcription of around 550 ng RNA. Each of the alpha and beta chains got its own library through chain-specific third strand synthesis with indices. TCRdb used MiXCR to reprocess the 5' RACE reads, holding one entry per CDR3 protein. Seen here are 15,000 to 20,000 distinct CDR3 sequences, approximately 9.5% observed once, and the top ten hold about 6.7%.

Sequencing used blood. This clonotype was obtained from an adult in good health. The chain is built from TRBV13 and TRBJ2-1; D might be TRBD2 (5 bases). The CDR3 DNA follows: TGTGCCAGCAGCGCGGGTGGAGGCCCGAGCTCCTACAATGAGCAGTTCTTC. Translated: CASSAGGGPSSYNEQFF. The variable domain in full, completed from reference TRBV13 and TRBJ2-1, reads AAGVIQSPRHLIKEKRETATLKCYPIPRHDTVYWYQQGPGQDPQFLISFYEKMQSDKGSIPDRFSAQQFSDYHSELNMSSLELGDSALYFCASSAGGGPSSYNEQFFGPGTRLTVL.